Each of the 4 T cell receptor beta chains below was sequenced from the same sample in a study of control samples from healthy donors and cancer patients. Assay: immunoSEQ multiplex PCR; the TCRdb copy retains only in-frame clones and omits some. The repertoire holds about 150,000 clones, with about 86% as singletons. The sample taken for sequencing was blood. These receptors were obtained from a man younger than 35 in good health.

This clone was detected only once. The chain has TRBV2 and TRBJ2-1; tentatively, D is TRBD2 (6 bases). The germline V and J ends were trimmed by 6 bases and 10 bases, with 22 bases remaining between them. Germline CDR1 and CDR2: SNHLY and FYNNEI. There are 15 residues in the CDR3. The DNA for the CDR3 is TGTGCCAGCAGCCCCGTCGGCCTAGCGTTTAGGGAGCAGTTCTTC. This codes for CASSPVGLAFREQFF. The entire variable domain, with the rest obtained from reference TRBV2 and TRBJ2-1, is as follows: EPEVTQTPSHQVTQMGQEVILRCVPISNHLYFYWYRQILGQKVEFLVSFYNNEISEKSEIFDDQFSVERPDGSNFTLKIRSTKLEDSAMYFCASSPVGLAFREQFFGPGTRLTVL.

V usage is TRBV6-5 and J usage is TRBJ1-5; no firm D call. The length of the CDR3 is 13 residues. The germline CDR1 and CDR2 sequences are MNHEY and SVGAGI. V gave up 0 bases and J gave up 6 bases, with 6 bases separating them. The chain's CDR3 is CASSYSPGQPQHF. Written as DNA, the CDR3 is TGTGCCAGCAGTTACTCACCAGGTCAGCCCCAGCATTTT.

DNA of the CDR3: TGCGCCACCGGGGACCGACGCACTGAAGCTTTCTTT. Translated: CATGDRRTEAFF. V and J are TRBV23-1 and TRBJ1-1; TRBD1 is a possible D gene (5 bases). TRBV23-1 is an open reading frame, and its role is uncertain. The CDR3 sequence is 12 residues long. Deletions cut 10 bases from V and 4 bases from J, with 13 bases between.

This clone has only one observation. CDR3 DNA sequence: TGTGCCAGCAGCGAAAGCCGGGACCCGACGGGTGAGCAGTTCTTC. This translates into CASSESRDPTGEQFF. This chain connects TRBV9 to TRBJ2-1, with D perhaps assigned TRBD1 or TRBD2 (5 bases each). V gave up 3 bases and J gave up 9 bases, with 19 bases separating them. Germline V CDR1 and CDR2: SGDLS, YYNGEE. The CDR3 consists of 15 residues.